This TCR beta chain stems from a study of T-cell reconstitution after alpha-beta-depleted transplantation in children. Study-level findings and limits: Surviving recipient T cells and thymic progenitors produced the high day-60 TCRbeta diversity seen in some patients. When one year had passed after transplant, most T-cell counts and diversity came from newly produced T cells. Several hundred rapidly expanded clones from non-depleted graft cells reportedly supplied alpha-beta T cells about two months post-transplant.

Researchers prepared the TCRbeta library using unique molecular identifiers, the study reports. TCRdb recomputed calls from the PCR reads with MiXCR, one row per CDR3 protein. The sample lists about 980,000 distinct CDR3 sequences; under 30% were seen once. As to this clonotype: Its antigen is not known.

CDR3 length: 16 amino acids. Trimming pared 1 base from V and 0 bases from J, leaving 9 bases between. The receptor's source is a boy in the first two years of life who had a stem cell transplant for SCID, so the T cells may come from the graft donor. The chain has TRBV12-3 or TRBV12-4 and TRBJ2-2, with TRBD2 as a possible D gene (6 bases). This material consisted of PBMCs, mostly from graft donor cells, taken 360 days after TCRalphabeta/CD19-depleted stem cell transplant. DNA of the CDR3: TGTGCCAGCAGTTTAGAGGCGGGGCCGAACACCGGGGAGCTGTTTTTT. Encoded protein: CASSLEAGPNTGELFF.